This T cell receptor beta chain is drawn from a study of T cell responses to AZD1222 COVID-19 vaccine. Sequenced by immunoSEQ multiplex PCR; TCRdb stores in-frame clones only, minus some. Of 100,000 to 150,000 clones listed, more than 85% were seen once; the top ten hold under 2%. The CDR3 loop spans 14 amino acids. Trimming took off 7 bases at V and 7 bases at J, with 19 bases between the two ends. Germline CDR1 and CDR2: LNHDA and SQIVND (reference sequence). This TCR came from an adult who received the AZD1222 COVID-19 vaccine. The genes are TRBV19 and TRBJ1-1; tentative D call: TRBD1 (5 bases). The sample here was peripheral blood, taken 28 days after the second AZD1222 dose. This CDR3 reads CASTWGGVGVEAFF. CDR3 nucleotide sequence: TGTGCCAGTACTTGGGGCGGGGTTGGTGTTGAAGCTTTCTTT.